The sequence of this T cell receptor (beta chain) was determined in a study of blood T cell repertoires in COVID-19. This clone came up once. The length of the CDR3 is 14 residues. V lost 4 bases and J lost 4; bases outside the gene matches: 6. The germline V gene has CDR1 ENHRY and CDR2 SYGVKD. Assay used: immunoSEQ multiplex PCR; TCRdb lists only in-frame clones, some missing. The table includes under 250,000 clones, around 81% detected once. Sample: peripheral blood. The source is a man aged 25 to 40 who had recovered from COVID-19. The V gene is TRBV10-3, the J gene TRBJ1-1, with 7 bases aligning to TRBD1. The CDR3 loop reads CAISVRGLSTEAFF. In DNA form, the CDR3 reads TGTGCCATCAGTGTAAGGGGGCTAAGCACTGAAGCTTTCTTT.